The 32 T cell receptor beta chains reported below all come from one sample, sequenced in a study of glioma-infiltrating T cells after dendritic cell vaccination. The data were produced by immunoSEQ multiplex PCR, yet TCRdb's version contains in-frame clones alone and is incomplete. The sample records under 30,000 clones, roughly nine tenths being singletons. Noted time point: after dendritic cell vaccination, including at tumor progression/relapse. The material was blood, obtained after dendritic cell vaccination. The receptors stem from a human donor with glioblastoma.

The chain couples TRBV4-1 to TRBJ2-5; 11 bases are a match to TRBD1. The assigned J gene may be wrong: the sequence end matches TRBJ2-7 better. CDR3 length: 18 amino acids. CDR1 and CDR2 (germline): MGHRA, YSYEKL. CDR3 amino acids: CASSHLGLRGQGDYEQYF. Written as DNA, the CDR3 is TGCGCCAGCAGCCATTTAGGCTTGCGGGGACAGGGGGACTACGAGCAGTACTTC.

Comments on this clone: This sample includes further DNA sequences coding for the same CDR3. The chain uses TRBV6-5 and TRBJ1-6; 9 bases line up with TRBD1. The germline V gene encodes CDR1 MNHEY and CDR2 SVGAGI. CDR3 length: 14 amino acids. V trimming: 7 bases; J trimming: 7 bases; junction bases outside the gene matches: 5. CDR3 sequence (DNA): TGTGCCAGCACCGGACAGGGGTCCAATTCACCCCTCCACTTT. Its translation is CASTGQGSNSPLHF.

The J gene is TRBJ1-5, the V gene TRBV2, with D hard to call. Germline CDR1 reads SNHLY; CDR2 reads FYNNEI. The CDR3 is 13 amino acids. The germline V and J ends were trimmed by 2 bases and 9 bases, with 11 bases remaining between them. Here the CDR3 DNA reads TGTGCCAGCAGTGAACGGGTATTAAGGCCCCAGCATTTT. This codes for CASSERVLRPQHF. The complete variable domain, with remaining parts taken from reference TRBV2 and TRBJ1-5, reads EPEVTQTPSHQVTQMGQEVILRCVPISNHLYFYWYRQILGQKVEFLVSFYNNEISEKSEIFDDQFSVERPDGSNFTLKIRSTKLEDSAMYFCASSERVLRPQHFGDGTRLSIL.

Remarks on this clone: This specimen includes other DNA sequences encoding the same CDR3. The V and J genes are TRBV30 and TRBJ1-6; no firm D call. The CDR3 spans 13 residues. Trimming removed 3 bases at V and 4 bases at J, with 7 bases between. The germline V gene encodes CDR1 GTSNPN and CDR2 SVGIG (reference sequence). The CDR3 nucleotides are TGTGCCTGGAGGCGGGTTTATAATTCACCCCTCCACTTT. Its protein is CAWRRVYNSPLHF.

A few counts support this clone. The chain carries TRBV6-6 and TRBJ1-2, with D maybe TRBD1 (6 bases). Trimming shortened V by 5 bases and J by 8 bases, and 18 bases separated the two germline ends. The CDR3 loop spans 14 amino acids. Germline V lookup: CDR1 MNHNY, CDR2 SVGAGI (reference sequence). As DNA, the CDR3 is TGTGCCAGCAGTAACAGACAGGTCGGCTTCGGCTACACCTTC. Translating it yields CASSNRQVGFGYTF.

CDR3 sequence: CVPKSYEQYF. The CDR3, as DNA: TGTGTTCCTAAATCCTACGAGCAGTACTTC. The chain uses TRBV18 and TRBJ2-7, with D unclear. In germline, CDR1 is KGHSH, CDR2 LQKENI. The CDR3 has 10 amino acids. Supplemented by reference TRBV18 and TRBJ2-7, the full variable domain reads NAGVMQNPRHLVRRRGQEARLRCSPMKGHSHVYWYRQLPEEGLKFMVYLQKENIIDESGMPKERFSAEFPKEGPSILRIQQVVRGDSAAYFCVPKSYEQYFGPGTRLTVT.

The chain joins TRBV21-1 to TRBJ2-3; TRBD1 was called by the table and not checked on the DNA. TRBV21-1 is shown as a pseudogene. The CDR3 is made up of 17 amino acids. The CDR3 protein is CASRRFLGRDLTDTQYF. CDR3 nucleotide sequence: TGTGCCAGCCGCCGTTTTTTGGGCCGTGACCTCACAGATACGCAGTATTTT.

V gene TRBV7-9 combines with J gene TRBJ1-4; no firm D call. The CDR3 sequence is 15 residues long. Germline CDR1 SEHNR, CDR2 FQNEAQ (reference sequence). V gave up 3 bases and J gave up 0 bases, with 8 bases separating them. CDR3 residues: CASSLAAATNEKLFF. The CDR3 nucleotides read TGTGCCAGCAGCTTGGCCGCCGCAACTAATGAAAAACTGTTTTTT.

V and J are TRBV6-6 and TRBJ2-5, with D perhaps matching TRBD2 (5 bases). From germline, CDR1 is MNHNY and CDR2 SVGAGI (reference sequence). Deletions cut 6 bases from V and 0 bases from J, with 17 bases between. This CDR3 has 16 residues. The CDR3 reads CASSRGRGFDQETQYF. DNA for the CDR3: TGTGCCAGCAGCCGCGGCCGGGGTTTCGACCAAGAGACCCAGTACTTC.

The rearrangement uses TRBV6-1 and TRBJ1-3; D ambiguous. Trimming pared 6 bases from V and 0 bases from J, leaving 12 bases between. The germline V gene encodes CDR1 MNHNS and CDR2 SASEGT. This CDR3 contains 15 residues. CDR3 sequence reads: CASSLTQDSGNTIYF. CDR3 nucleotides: TGTGCCAGCAGCTTAACGCAGGACTCTGGAAACACCATATATTTT.

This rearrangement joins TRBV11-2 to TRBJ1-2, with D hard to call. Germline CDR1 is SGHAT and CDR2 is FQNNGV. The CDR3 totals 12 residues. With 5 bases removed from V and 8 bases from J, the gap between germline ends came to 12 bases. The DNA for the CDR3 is TGTGCCAGCAGCCCGGACTATTACGGCTACACCTTC. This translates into CASSPDYYGYTF.

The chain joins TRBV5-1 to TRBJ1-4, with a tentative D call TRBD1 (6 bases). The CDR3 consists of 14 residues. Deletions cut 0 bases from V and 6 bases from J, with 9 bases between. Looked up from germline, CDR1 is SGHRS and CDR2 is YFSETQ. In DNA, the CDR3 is TGCGCCAGCAGCTTGGGGACAGCAGATGAAAAACTGTTTTTT. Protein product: CASSLGTADEKLFF.

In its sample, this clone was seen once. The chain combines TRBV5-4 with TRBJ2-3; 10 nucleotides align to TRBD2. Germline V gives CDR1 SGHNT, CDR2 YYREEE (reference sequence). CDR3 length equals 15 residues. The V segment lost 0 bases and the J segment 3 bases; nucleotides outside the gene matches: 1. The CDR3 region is CASSLVAGGTDTQYF. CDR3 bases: TGTGCCAGCAGCTTGGTAGCGGGGGGAACAGATACGCAGTATTTT. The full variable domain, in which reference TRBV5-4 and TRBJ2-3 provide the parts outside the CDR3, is ETGVTQSPTHLIKTRGQQVTLRCSSQSGHNTVSWYQQALGQGPQFIFQYYREEENGRGNFPPRFSGLQFPNYSSELNVNALELDDSALYLCASSLVAGGTDTQYFGPGTRLTVL.

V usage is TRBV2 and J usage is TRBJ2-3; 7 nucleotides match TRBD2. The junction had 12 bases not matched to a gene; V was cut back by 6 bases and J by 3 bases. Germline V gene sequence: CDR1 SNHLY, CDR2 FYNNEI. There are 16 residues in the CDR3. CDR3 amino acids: CASSMGPWGGTDTQYF. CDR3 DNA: TGTGCCAGCAGCATGGGACCGTGGGGAGGGACAGATACGCAGTATTTT.

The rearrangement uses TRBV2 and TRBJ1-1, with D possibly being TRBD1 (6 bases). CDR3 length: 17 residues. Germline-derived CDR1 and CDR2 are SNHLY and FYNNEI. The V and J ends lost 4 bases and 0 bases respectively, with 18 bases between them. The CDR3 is CASSGIQGLAMNTEAFF. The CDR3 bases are TGTGCCAGCAGTGGGATACAGGGATTGGCGATGAACACTGAAGCTTTCTTT.

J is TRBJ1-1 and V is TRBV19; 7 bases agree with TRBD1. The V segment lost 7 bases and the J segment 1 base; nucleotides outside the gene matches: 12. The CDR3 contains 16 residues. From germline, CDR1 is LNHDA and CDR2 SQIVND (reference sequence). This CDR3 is CASNKERGRQNTEAFF. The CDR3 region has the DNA TGTGCCAGTAATAAAGAGAGGGGGCGGCAGAACACTGAAGCTTTCTTT. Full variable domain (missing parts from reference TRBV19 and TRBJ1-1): DGGITQSPKYLFRKEGQNVTLSCEQNLNHDAMYWYRQDPGQGLRLIYYSQIVNDFQKGDIAEGYSVSREKKESFPLTVTSAQKNPTAFYLCASNKERGRQNTEAFFGQGTRLTVV.

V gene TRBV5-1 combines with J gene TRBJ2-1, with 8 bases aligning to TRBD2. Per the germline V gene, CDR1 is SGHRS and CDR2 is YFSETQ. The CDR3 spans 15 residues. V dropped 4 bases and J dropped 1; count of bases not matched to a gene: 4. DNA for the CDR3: TGCGCCAGCAGCGACGGGGGGGGGTCCTACAATGAGCAGTTCTTC. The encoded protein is CASSDGGGSYNEQFF.

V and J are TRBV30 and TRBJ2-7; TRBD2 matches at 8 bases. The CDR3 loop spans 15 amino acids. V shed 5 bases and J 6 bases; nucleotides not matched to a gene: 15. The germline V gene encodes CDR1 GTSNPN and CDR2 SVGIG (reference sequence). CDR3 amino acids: CAWGAPGTSNFEQYF. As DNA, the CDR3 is TGTGCCTGGGGGGCCCCCGGGACTAGTAACTTCGAGCAGTACTTC.

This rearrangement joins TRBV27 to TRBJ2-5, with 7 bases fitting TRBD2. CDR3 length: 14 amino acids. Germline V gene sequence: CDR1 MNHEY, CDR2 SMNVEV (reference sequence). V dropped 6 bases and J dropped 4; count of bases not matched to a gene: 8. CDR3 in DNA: TGTGCCAGCAGGGGGTTGGGGGGGGGAGAGACCCAGTACTTC. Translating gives CASRGLGGGETQYF.

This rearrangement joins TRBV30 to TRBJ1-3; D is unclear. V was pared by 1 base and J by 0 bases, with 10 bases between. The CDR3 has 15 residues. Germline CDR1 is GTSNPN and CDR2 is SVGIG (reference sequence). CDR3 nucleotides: TGTGCCTGGAGTGGAGGACTGAGCTCTGGAAACACCATATATTTT. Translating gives CAWSGGLSSGNTIYF. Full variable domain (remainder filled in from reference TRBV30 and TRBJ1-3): SQTIHQWPATLVQPVGSPLSLECTVEGTSNPNLYWYRQAAGRGLQLLFYSVGIGQISSEVPQNLSASRPQDRQFILSSKKLLLSDSGFYLCAWSGGLSSGNTIYFGEGSWLTVV.

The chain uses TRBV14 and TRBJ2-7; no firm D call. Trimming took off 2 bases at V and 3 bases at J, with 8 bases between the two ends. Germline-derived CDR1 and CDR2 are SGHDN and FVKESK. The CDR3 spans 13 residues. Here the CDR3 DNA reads TGTGCCAGCAGCCAATTTTTTAACTACGAGCAGTACTTC. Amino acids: CASSQFFNYEQYF.

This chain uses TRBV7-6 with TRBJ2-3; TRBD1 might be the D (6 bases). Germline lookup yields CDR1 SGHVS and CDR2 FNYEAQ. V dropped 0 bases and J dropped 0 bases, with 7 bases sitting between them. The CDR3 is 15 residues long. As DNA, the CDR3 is TGTGCCAGCAGCTTAGCGGGGGCTAGCACAGATACGCAGTATTTT. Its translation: CASSLAGASTDTQYF. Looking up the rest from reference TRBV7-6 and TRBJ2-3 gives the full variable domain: GAGVSQSPRYKVTKRGQDVALRCDPISGHVSLYWYRQALGQGPEFLTYFNYEAQQDKSGLPNDRFSAERPEGSISTLTIQRTEQRDSAMYRCASSLAGASTDTQYFGPGTRLTVL.

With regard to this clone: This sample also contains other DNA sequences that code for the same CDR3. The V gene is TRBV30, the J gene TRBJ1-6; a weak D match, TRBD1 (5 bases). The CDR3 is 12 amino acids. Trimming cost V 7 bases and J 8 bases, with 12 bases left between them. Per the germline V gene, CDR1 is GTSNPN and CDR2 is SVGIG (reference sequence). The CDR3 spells CASREGDSPLHF. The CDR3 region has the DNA TGTGCCTCCAGGGAAGGGGATTCACCCCTCCACTTT.

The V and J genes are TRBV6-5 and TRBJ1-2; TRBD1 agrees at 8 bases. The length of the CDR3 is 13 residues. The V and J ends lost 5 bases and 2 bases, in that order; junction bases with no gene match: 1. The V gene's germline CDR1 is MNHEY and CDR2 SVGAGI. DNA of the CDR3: TGTGCCAGCAGTGGGACAGGAAACTATGGCTACACCTTC. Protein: CASSGTGNYGYTF.

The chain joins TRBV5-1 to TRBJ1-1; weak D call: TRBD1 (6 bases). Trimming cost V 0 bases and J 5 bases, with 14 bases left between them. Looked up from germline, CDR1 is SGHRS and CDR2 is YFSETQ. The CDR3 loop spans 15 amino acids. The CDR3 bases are TGCGCCAGCAGCTTGGCCGTAGGGGGAGGGACTGAAGCTTTCTTT. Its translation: CASSLAVGGGTEAFF.

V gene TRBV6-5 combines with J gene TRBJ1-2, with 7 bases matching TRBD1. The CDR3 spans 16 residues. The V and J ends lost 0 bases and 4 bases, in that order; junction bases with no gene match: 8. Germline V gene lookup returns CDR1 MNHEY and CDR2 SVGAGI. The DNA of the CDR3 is TGTGCCAGCAGTTACTCAGGAGGGGGCGTCTCCTATGGCTACACCTTC. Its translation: CASSYSGGGVSYGYTF.

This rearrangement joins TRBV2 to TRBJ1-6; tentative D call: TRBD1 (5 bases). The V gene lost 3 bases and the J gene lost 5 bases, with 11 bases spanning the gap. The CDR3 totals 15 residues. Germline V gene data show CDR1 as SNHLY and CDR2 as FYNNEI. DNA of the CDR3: TGTGCCAGCAGTGAGCAGGGAAGAAATAATTCACCCCTCCACTTT. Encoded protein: CASSEQGRNNSPLHF.

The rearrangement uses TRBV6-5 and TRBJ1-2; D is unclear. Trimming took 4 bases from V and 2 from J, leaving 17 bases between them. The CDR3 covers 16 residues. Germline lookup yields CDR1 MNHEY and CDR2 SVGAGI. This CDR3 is CASSSISTTGNYGYTF. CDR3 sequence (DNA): TGTGCCAGCAGTTCCATCTCTACGACGGGGAACTATGGCTACACCTTC.

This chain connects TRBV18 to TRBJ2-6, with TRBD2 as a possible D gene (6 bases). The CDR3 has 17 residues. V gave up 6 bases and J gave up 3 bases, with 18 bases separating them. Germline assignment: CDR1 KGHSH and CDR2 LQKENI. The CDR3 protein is CASSGGTGGGGANVLTF. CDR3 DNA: TGTGCCAGCTCCGGCGGGACCGGGGGTGGTGGGGCCAACGTCCTGACTTTC.

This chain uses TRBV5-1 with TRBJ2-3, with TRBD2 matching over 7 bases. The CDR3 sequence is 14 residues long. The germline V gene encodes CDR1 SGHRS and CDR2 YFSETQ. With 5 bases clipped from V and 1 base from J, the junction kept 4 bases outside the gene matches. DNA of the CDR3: TGCGCCAGCAGGACGGGGGGAGGCACAGATACGCAGTATTTT. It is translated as CASRTGGGTDTQYF.

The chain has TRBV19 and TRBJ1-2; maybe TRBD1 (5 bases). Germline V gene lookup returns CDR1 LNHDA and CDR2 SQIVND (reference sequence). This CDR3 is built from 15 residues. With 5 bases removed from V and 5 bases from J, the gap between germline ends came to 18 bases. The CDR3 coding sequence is TGTGCCAGTAGTGCGACGTCGGGGGTCACTTATGGCTACACCTTC. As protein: CASSATSGVTYGYTF.

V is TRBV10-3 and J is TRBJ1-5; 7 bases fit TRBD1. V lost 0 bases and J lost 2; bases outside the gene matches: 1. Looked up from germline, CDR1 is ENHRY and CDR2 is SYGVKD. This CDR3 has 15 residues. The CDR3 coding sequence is TGTGCCATCAGTGAGTCCGGGACAGGCAATCAGCCCCAGCATTTT. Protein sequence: CAISESGTGNQPQHF.